This TCR beta chain was observed in a study of PD-1 blockade in classical Hodgkin lymphoma. Study summary: Nivolumab was administered to patients intravenously at 3 mg/kg every 2 weeks. Study-wide results and limits: A significant rise in TCR diversity was seen by C4D1 for CD4+ cells but not for CD8+ cells.

CDR1 and CDR2 from the germline V gene are SGHDN and FVKESK. CDR3 length: 16 amino acids. V shed 5 bases, J shed 4 bases, and the junction held 14 bases outside the gene matches. With respect to this clone: Its cognate antigen is unknown.

Some clones are missing from TCRdb's copy, which holds only in-frame ones; the method was immunoSEQ multiplex PCR. This repertoire shows 41,000 or so clones, over 70% found once; its top ten account for 20% to 25%. Exposure to brentuximab vedotin varied, and each patient had relapsed following autologous stem cell transplantation. The sample in question was peripheral blood mononuclear cells (PBMCs), obtained at baseline. The rearrangement links TRBV14 to TRBJ2-7; 7 bases line up with TRBD1. The TCR comes from a human donor with classical Hodgkin lymphoma. The CDR3 sequence is CASSSQRIQGRYEQYF. DNA of the CDR3: TGTGCCAGCAGCTCCCAAAGGATACAGGGGCGATACGAGCAGTACTTC.